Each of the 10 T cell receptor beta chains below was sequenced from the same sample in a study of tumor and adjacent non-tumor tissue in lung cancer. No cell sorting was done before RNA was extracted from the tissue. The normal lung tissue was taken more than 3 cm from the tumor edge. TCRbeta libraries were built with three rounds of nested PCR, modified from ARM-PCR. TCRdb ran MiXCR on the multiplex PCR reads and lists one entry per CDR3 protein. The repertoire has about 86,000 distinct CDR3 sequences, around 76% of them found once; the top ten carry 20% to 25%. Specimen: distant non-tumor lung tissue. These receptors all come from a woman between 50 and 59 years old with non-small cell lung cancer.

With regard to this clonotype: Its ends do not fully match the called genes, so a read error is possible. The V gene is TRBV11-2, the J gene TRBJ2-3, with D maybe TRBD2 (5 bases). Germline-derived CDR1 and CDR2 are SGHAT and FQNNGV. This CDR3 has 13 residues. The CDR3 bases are TGCGCCAGCAGCATAGGGTCGGAGGATGCGCAGTATTTT. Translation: CASSIGSEDAQYF.

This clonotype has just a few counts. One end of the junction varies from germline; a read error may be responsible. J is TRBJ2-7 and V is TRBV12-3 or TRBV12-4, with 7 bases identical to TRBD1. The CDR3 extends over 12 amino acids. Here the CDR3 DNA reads TGTGCTAGCAGCATAGGGGGCAGCGAGCAGTACTTC. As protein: CASSIGGSEQYF.

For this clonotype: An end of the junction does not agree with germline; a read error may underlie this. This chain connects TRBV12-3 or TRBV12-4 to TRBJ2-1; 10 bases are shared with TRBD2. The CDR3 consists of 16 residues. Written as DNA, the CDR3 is TGTGGCAGCAGTTTAGATCGAGCGGGGGGGCCACAGGAGCAGTTCTTC. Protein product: CGSSLDRAGGPQEQFF.

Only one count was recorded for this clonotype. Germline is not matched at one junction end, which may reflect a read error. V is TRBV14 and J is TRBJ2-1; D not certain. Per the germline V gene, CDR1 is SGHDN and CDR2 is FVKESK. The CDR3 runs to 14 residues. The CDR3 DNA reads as TGTCCCAGCAGTCTTATGACATGCCACAATGAGCAGTTCTTC. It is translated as CPSSLMTCHNEQFF.

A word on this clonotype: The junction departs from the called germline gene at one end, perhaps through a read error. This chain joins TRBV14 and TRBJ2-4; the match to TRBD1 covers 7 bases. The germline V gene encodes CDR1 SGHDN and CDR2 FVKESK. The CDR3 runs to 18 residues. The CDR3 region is CASSQGLGQGDSKNIQYF. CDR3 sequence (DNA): TGCGCCAGCAGCCAAGGACTGGGGCAGGGGGATTCCAAAAACATTCAGTACTTC.

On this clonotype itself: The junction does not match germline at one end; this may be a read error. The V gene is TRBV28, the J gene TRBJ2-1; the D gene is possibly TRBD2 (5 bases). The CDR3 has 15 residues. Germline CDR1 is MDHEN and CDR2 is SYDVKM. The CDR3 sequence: CDSSTPSGIYNGQFF. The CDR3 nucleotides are TGTGACAGCAGTACCCCCAGCGGAATCTACAATGGGCAGTTCTTC.

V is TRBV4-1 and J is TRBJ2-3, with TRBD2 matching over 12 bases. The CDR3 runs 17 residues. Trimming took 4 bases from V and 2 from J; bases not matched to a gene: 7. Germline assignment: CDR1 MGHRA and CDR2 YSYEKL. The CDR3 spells CASSLLGLAGNTDTQYF. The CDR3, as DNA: TGCGCCAGCAGCCTGTTAGGACTAGCGGGAAACACAGATACGCAGTATTTT.

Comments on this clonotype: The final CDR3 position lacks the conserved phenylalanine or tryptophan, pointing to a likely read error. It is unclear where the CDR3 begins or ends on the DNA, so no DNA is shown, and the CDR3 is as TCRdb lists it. CDR3 region: CASSIRSGGSGRDHNEQSL. The J gene is TRBJ2-1, the V gene TRBV11-2; TRBD2, the table's D call, lacks a check against the DNA. The germline V gene encodes CDR1 SGHAT and CDR2 FQNNGV. The CDR3 length is 19 residues, termini included.

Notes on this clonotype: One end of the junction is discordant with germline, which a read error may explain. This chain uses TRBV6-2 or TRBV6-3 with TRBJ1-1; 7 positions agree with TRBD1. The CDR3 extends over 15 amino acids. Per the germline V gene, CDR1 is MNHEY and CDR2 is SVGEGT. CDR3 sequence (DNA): TGTGCCAGCAGTCAGGGGGGGACTCCGGCCATTGAAGCTTTATTT. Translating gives CASSQGGTPAIEALF.

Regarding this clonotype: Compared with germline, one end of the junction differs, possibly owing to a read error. The CDR3 region has the DNA TGCACCAGCAGCCAAGTTCCGGGGTCCTATCAGCCTCAGCATTTT. Protein product: CTSSQVPGSYQPQHF. This chain links TRBV4-1 with TRBJ1-5, with unresolved D. The CDR3 is 15 residues long. CDR1 is MGHRA, CDR2 YSYEKL, per germline.